These 28 T cell receptor beta chains originate from one sample sequenced in a study of OX40 agonist ivuxolimab in advanced cancers. The assay was immunoSEQ multiplex PCR, and TCRdb's table has in-frame clones only and misses some. Altogether fewer than 100,000 clones are present, around 82% being singletons, with the ten largest covering around 0.76%. The sample in question was CD4+ or CD8+ T cells sorted from blood, obtained in a trial of the OX40 agonist ivuxolimab. The receptor set was obtained from an adult with an advanced solid tumor such as melanoma, head and neck, liver or kidney cancer.

The chain couples TRBV7-3 to TRBJ1-1; D not certain. CDR3 size: 13 residues. From germline, CDR1 is SGHTA and CDR2 FQGTGA. Trimming removed 2 bases from V and 3 bases from J, with 7 bases in between. The CDR3 sequence: CASSLVSDTEAFF. For the CDR3, the DNA is TGTGCCAGCAGCTTAGTGTCCGACACTGAAGCTTTCTTT.

The J gene is TRBJ2-1, the V gene TRBV7-2; TRBD2 might be the D (5 bases). This CDR3 is built from 16 residues. V shed 5 bases and J shed 6 bases, with 20 bases lying between them. The germline CDR1 and CDR2 sequences are SGHTA and FQGNSA. CDR3 DNA sequence: TGTGCCAGCAGCCACAATACGGGGAATGGATTCAATGAGCAGTTCTTC. Translated: CASSHNTGNGFNEQFF.

This chain joins TRBV7-3 and TRBJ2-6, with D uncertain. V gave up 4 bases and J gave up 6 bases, with 10 bases separating them. CDR1 SGHTA and CDR2 FQGTGA come from the germline V gene. This CDR3 has 14 residues. The CDR3: CASSYHHEANVLTF. CDR3 DNA sequence: TGTGCCAGCAGCTACCACCACGAGGCCAACGTCCTGACTTTC.

This sequence joins TRBV5-4 and TRBJ2-1; no firm D call. This CDR3 has 13 residues. The germline V gene encodes CDR1 SGHNT and CDR2 YYREEE (reference sequence). Trimming cost V 4 bases and J 0 bases, with 5 bases left between them. CDR3 protein: CASSPTSYNEQFF. For the CDR3, the DNA is TGTGCCAGCAGCCCCACCTCCTACAATGAGCAGTTCTTC.

The chain couples TRBV11-1 to TRBJ1-6, with 8 bases that match TRBD1. The ends lost 3 bases at V and 8 bases at J; junction bases unmatched: 9. This CDR3 has 16 amino acids. Germline V gene lookup returns CDR1 SGHAT and CDR2 FQDESV (reference sequence). CDR3: CASSFQGALADSPLHF. CDR3 nucleotides: TGTGCCAGCAGCTTCCAGGGGGCGCTTGCGGATTCACCCCTCCACTTT.

This sequence joins TRBV7-2 and TRBJ2-1; no firm D call. The V end was cut by 6 bases, the J end by 1 base, with 13 bases between. The CDR3 has 15 amino acids. Germline assignment: CDR1 SGHTA and CDR2 FQGNSA. The CDR3 sequence is CASRGPLESYNEQFF. For the CDR3, the DNA is TGTGCCAGCAGAGGGCCCTTAGAGTCCTACAATGAGCAGTTCTTC.

The rearrangement uses TRBV7-9 and TRBJ1-1, with TRBD1 identical over 7 bases. Trimming removed 0 bases from V and 4 bases from J; junction bases left unmatched: 2. Germline-derived CDR1 and CDR2 are SEHNR and FQNEAQ (reference sequence). This CDR3 spans 14 amino acids. The CDR3 reads CASSLASGGTEAFF. The CDR3 DNA reads TGTGCCAGCAGCTTAGCGTCAGGGGGCACTGAAGCTTTCTTT. The complete variable domain, with remaining parts taken from reference TRBV7-9 and TRBJ1-1, reads DTGVSQNPRHKITKRGQNVTFRCDPISEHNRLYWYRQTLGQGPEFLTYFQNEAQLEKSRLLSDRFSAERPKGSFSTLEIQRTEQGDSAMYLCASSLASGGTEAFFGQGTRLTVV.

This clone was picked up one time. The chain combines TRBV20-1 with TRBJ1-2, with unresolved D. CDR3 length equals 11 residues. Per germline, CDR1 DFQATT and CDR2 SNEGSKA (reference sequence). V dropped 6 bases and J dropped 4 bases, with 9 bases sitting between them. The CDR3 loop reads CSARDAYGYTF. For the CDR3, the DNA is TGCAGTGCGCGGGATGCCTATGGCTACACCTTC.

This chain links TRBV7-2 with TRBJ2-5, with D tentatively TRBD1 or TRBD2 (5 bases each). V was cut by 0 bases and J by 2 bases, with 10 bases left in between. The CDR3 loop spans 15 amino acids. CDR1 is SGHTA and CDR2 is FQGNSA in the germline V gene. CDR3 protein: CASSLALWGQETQYF. The DNA of the CDR3 is TGTGCCAGCAGCTTAGCTCTATGGGGGCAAGAGACCCAGTACTTC. Full variable domain (outside the CDR3, taken from reference TRBV7-2 and TRBJ2-5): GAGVSQSPSNKVTEKGKDVELRCDPISGHTALYWYRQSLGQGLEFLIYFQGNSAPDKSGLPSDRFSAERTGGSVSTLTIQRTQQEDSAVYLCASSLALWGQETQYFGPGTRLLVL.

This clone has only one observation. J is TRBJ2-6 and V is TRBV2; D is possibly TRBD1 (6 bases). The CDR3 runs to 16 residues. Germline assignment: CDR1 SNHLY and CDR2 FYNNEI. V lost 5 bases and J 2 bases, leaving 13 bases between the germline ends. The CDR3 nucleotides are TGTGCCAGCAGTCCTTATGACAGGACTGGGGCCAACGTCCTGACTTTC. This sequence encodes CASSPYDRTGANVLTF.

This clone appeared once. The genes are TRBV21-1 and TRBJ1-1; the table calls TRBD1, which could not be checked here. TRBV21-1 is a recognized pseudogene. The CDR3 has 17 amino acids. The CDR3 DNA follows: TGTGCCAGCAGCAAAGGTCGGCCAGGGGGGAAGAACACTGAAGCTTTCTTT. Its translation is CASSKGRPGGKNTEAFF.

This clone has just a few counts. V is TRBV2 and J is TRBJ2-7; 11 bases fit TRBD2. With 6 bases clipped from V and 4 bases from J, the junction kept 8 bases outside the gene matches. The germline V gene has CDR1 SNHLY and CDR2 FYNNEI. The CDR3 spans 15 residues. The CDR3 sequence is CASRLLAGVKYEQYF. CDR3 bases: TGTGCCAGCAGATTACTAGCGGGAGTAAAATACGAGCAGTACTTC.

By sample fraction, this clone is medium-sized. The V and J genes are TRBV19 and TRBJ1-6; TRBD1 is a possible D gene (5 bases). Germline V CDR1 and CDR2: LNHDA, SQIVND (reference sequence). The CDR3 has 16 residues. The V end lost 3 bases, the J end lost 6 bases, and 15 bases lay between the germline ends. CDR3 bases: TGTGCCAGTAGTATCGTGACACCGGGGGGTAATTCACCCCTCCACTTT. Protein: CASSIVTPGGNSPLHF.

The chain is built from TRBV19 and TRBJ2-1; possibly TRBD1 for D (6 bases). CDR1 is LNHDA and CDR2 is SQIVND in the germline V gene (reference sequence). The CDR3 totals 16 residues. V dropped 3 bases and J dropped 0 bases, with 12 bases sitting between them. The CDR3 region is CASSMAQGGSYNEQFF. The CDR3 DNA reads TGTGCCAGTAGTATGGCACAGGGCGGCTCCTACAATGAGCAGTTCTTC. Looking up the rest from reference TRBV19 and TRBJ2-1 gives the full variable domain: DGGITQSPKYLFRKEGQNVTLSCEQNLNHDAMYWYRQDPGQGLRLIYYSQIVNDFQKGDIAEGYSVSREKKESFPLTVTSAQKNPTAFYLCASSMAQGGSYNEQFFGPGTRLTVL.

The rearrangement joins TRBV6-5 to TRBJ1-3, with 9 bases that match TRBD1. Germline-derived CDR1 and CDR2 are MNHEY and SVGAGI. This CDR3 comprises 16 residues. V was pared by 4 bases and J by 0 bases, with 4 bases of the junction left unmatched. CDR3 sequence: CASSFTGGFSGNTIYF. CDR3 DNA sequence: TGTGCCAGCAGTTTTACAGGGGGCTTCTCTGGAAACACCATATATTTT.

This chain joins TRBV6-6 and TRBJ2-5; 12 bases align to TRBD2. Per germline, CDR1 MNHNY and CDR2 SVGAGI (reference sequence). V lost 8 bases, J lost 7 bases, and 14 bases stayed unmatched. The CDR3 spans 16 residues. CDR3 coding DNA: TGTGCCAGCTCCTACCCGGCTAGCGGGGGGGCCGGGACCCAGTACTTC. This sequence encodes CASSYPASGGAGTQYF.

The J gene is TRBJ2-2, the V gene TRBV18; D not resolved. CDR1 and CDR2 from the germline V gene are KGHSH and LQKENI. The CDR3 loop spans 16 amino acids. Trimming pared 1 base from V and 0 bases from J, leaving 9 bases between. Written as DNA, the CDR3 is TGTGCCAGCTCACCACGTATTTACTCGAACACCGGGGAGCTGTTTTTT. This sequence encodes CASSPRIYSNTGELFF.

In the case of this clone: Other DNA sequences of this sample code for an identical CDR3. The J gene is TRBJ1-5, the V gene TRBV27; D remains unclear. Germline CDR1 and CDR2: MNHEY and SMNVEV (reference sequence). Trimming pared 6 bases from V and 0 bases from J, leaving 9 bases between. There are 14 residues in the CDR3. In nucleotides, the CDR3 is TGTGCCAGCAGAAGGACTGCTAGCAATCAGCCCCAGCATTTT. It yields the protein CASRRTASNQPQHF.

CDR3 nucleotide sequence: TGTGCCTGGGCTCGCGAGACCGGGGGGACCCAGTACTTC. Translated: CAWARETGGTQYF. The gene calls are TRBV30 and TRBJ2-5, with D possibly TRBD2 on 6 matching bases. This CDR3 contains 13 residues. V lost 5 bases to trimming and J lost 7 bases, with 17 bases between them. CDR1 is GTSNPN and CDR2 is SVGIG in the germline V gene (reference sequence).

This chain's CDR3 is CASSIGWGTDTQYF. CDR3 DNA: TGTGCCAGCAGTATTGGCTGGGGGACAGATACGCAGTATTTT. The V and J genes are TRBV27 and TRBJ2-3; D tentatively reads TRBD1 or TRBD2 (5 bases each). CDR1 is MNHEY and CDR2 is SMNVEV in the germline V gene (reference sequence). V lost 5 bases, J lost 3 bases, and 12 bases lay in between. There are 14 residues in the CDR3.

The chain couples TRBV10-2 to TRBJ1-2, with D possibly matching TRBD1 (6 bases). CDR1 is WSHSY and CDR2 is SAAADI in the germline V gene. The V end was cut by 3 bases, the J end by 8 bases, with 13 bases between. CDR3 size: 13 residues. CDR3 in DNA: TGCGCCAGCAGTGATATCCAGGGGCAAGGCTACACCTTC. Translation gives CASSDIQGQGYTF.

The chain combines TRBV27 with TRBJ1-2; D is perhaps TRBD1 (5 bases). Germline lookup yields CDR1 MNHEY and CDR2 SMNVEV (reference sequence). The CDR3 is 13 amino acids. V gave up 2 bases and J gave up 4 bases, with 8 bases separating them. The CDR3 sequence is CASSLQGGYGYTF. The CDR3 DNA reads TGTGCCAGCAGTTTACAGGGTGGCTATGGCTACACCTTC.

The rearrangement links TRBV7-2 to TRBJ2-2; 10 positions agree with TRBD1. Unmatched junction bases numbered 8, after V lost 4 bases and J lost 9 bases. Germline-derived CDR1 and CDR2 are SGHTA and FQGNSA. The CDR3 runs 15 residues. The CDR3 loop reads CASSSGTGEHRELFF. The CDR3 DNA is TGTGCCAGCAGCTCGGGGACAGGGGAGCACCGGGAGCTGTTTTTT.

The chain joins TRBV7-2 to TRBJ2-7, with D unclear. The CDR3 runs 11 residues. The germline CDR1 and CDR2 sequences are SGHTA and FQGNSA. Trimming removed 5 bases from V and 6 bases from J, with 8 bases in between. The CDR3 bases are TGTGCCAGCAGCCTCCTACGCGAGCAGTACTTC. Residues: CASSLLREQYF. The full variable domain, rest sourced from reference TRBV7-2 and TRBJ2-7, is GAGVSQSPSNKVTEKGKDVELRCDPISGHTALYWYRQSLGQGLEFLIYFQGNSAPDKSGLPSDRFSAERTGGSVSTLTIQRTQQEDSAVYLCASSLLREQYFGPGTRLTVT.

This chain uses TRBV19 with TRBJ2-3; no clear D. The CDR3 is 13 amino acids. The germline CDR1 and CDR2 sequences are LNHDA and SQIVND (reference sequence). V was shortened by 3 bases and J by 2 bases, with 6 bases between the two germline ends. This chain's CDR3 is CASSIRFTDTQYF. The CDR3 bases are TGTGCCAGTAGTATCCGGTTCACAGATACGCAGTATTTT. Full variable domain (remainder filled in from reference TRBV19 and TRBJ2-3): DGGITQSPKYLFRKEGQNVTLSCEQNLNHDAMYWYRQDPGQGLRLIYYSQIVNDFQKGDIAEGYSVSREKKESFPLTVTSAQKNPTAFYLCASSIRFTDTQYFGPGTRLTVL.

The chain has TRBV6-5 and TRBJ2-7; maybe TRBD1 (6 bases). This CDR3 comprises 15 residues. The ends were cut back, 7 bases at V and 1 base at J, with 17 bases in the middle. Per germline, CDR1 MNHEY and CDR2 SVGAGI. This chain's CDR3 is CASTYRGDRSYEQYF. Written as DNA, the CDR3 is TGTGCCAGCACCTACCGGGGAGACAGGTCCTACGAGCAGTACTTC.

The chain employs TRBV4-2 and TRBJ2-5; no firm D call. The CDR3 has 14 residues. The V gene's germline CDR1 is LGHNA and CDR2 YNFKEQ. V dropped 4 bases and J dropped 3 bases, with 12 bases sitting between them. The CDR3 loop is CASSLGPLEETQYF. The CDR3 bases are TGTGCCAGCAGCCTTGGACCGCTGGAAGAGACCCAGTACTTC.

A remark on this clone: This specimen includes other DNA sequences encoding the same CDR3. The chain joins TRBV6-5 to TRBJ2-5, with D possibly matching TRBD1 (6 bases). With 7 bases removed from V and 4 bases from J, the gap between germline ends came to 10 bases. Germline V gene sequence: CDR1 MNHEY, CDR2 SVGAGI. This CDR3 has 12 amino acids. The CDR3 loop is CASTGVGETQYF. The DNA of the CDR3 is TGTGCCAGCACAGGGGTAGGAGAGACCCAGTACTTC.